One and the same sample provided the 32 T cell receptor beta chains below, sequenced in a study of cytomegalovirus exposure and HLA in healthy donors. Both 60 Vbeta primers and 13 Jbeta primers went into the PCR. Sequencing was performed with immunoSEQ multiplex PCR; in TCRdb, only in-frame clones are kept and a portion is missing. The sample has over 150,000 clones, 75% to 85% seen once. The sample taken for sequencing was PBMCs. These receptors came from a male donor in good health and CMV-seropositive.

This rearrangement joins TRBV9 to TRBJ2-5, with 7 bases identical to TRBD2. The CDR3 spans 16 residues. V lost 0 bases, J lost 5 bases, and 10 bases stayed unmatched. Germline loops: CDR1 SGDLS, CDR2 YYNGEE. The CDR3 sequence is CASSVGEGPPRETQYF. Here the CDR3 DNA reads TGTGCCAGCAGCGTAGGGGAGGGGCCCCCCCGCGAGACCCAGTACTTC.

The rearrangement uses TRBV11-3 and TRBJ2-1; 8 nucleotides line up with TRBD1. CDR1 and CDR2 (germline): SGHNT, YENEEA. J lost 7 bases, V lost 8 bases, and 13 bases had no gene match. CDR3 size: 15 residues. This chain's CDR3 is CASAPGQGAGNEQFF. The CDR3 bases are TGTGCCAGCGCCCCGGGGCAGGGGGCCGGGAATGAGCAGTTCTTC. Full variable domain (missing parts from reference TRBV11-3 and TRBJ2-1): EAGVVQSPRYKIIEKKQPVAFWCNPISGHNTLYWYLQNLGQGPELLIRYENEEAVDDSQLPKDRFSAERLKGVDSTLKIQPAELGDSAVYLCASAPGQGAGNEQFFGPGTRLTVL.

V usage is TRBV7-9 and J usage is TRBJ1-5; 9 bases line up with TRBD1. The CDR3 is 18 residues long. Per the germline V gene, CDR1 is SEHNR and CDR2 is FQNEAQ (reference sequence). With 0 bases clipped from V and 2 bases from J, the junction kept 8 bases outside the gene matches. The CDR3 region has the DNA TGTGCCAGCAGCTTAGCCACCGGGACAGGGAGCGGCAATCAGCCCCAGCATTTT. Protein sequence: CASSLATGTGSGNQPQHF.

This clone was seen only once. This rearrangement joins TRBV7-9 to TRBJ2-2; TRBD2 is a possible D gene (6 bases). The length of the CDR3 is 16 residues. Trimming left V 5 bases short and J 1 base short, with 14 bases between. The germline CDR1 and CDR2 sequences are SEHNR and FQNEAQ (reference sequence). CDR3 nucleotides: TGTGCCAGCAGCCAGGAGGGATTTCAGAACACCGGGGAGCTGTTTTTT. Protein sequence: CASSQEGFQNTGELFF.

This clone was picked up a small number of times. The chain employs TRBV6-5 and TRBJ1-5, with 8 bases lining up with TRBD1. This CDR3 contains 13 residues. The trim removed 5 bases at V and 9 bases at J, leaving 6 bases unmatched. Germline V gene data show CDR1 as MNHEY and CDR2 as SVGAGI. The CDR3 sequence: CASSTGTGGPQHF. The CDR3 coding sequence is TGTGCCAGCAGTACCGGGACAGGTGGGCCCCAGCATTTT.

This rearrangement joins TRBV7-9 to TRBJ2-1; 8 nucleotides align to TRBD2. Trimming at V came to 7 bases and at J to 4 bases, leaving 9 bases not matched to a gene. The germline V gene has CDR1 SEHNR and CDR2 FQNEAQ (reference sequence). This CDR3 comprises 15 residues. The CDR3 bases are TGTGCCAGCATCCTGACGGGGGGGCTATACAATGAGCAGTTCTTC. Translation: CASILTGGLYNEQFF.

The V gene is TRBV19, the J gene TRBJ1-5, with 8 bases aligning to TRBD1. From germline, CDR1 is LNHDA and CDR2 SQIVND (reference sequence). The CDR3 spans 17 residues. The junction had 11 bases not matched to a gene; V was cut back by 6 bases and J by 1 base. The CDR3 coding sequence is TGTGCCAGTAGAAGGTGGGGCGGACAGGGAAGCAATCAGCCCCAGCATTTT. Its protein is CASRRWGGQGSNQPQHF.

This sequence joins TRBV2 and TRBJ1-1; D perhaps matches TRBD1 (6 bases). The CDR3 extends over 14 amino acids. The ends were cut back, 7 bases at V and 3 bases at J, with 15 bases in the middle. Germline CDR1 and CDR2: SNHLY and FYNNEI. The CDR3 here is CASTTTQGDTEAFF. DNA for the CDR3: TGTGCCAGCACCACCACACAGGGAGACACTGAAGCTTTCTTT.

The chain's CDR3 is CASSVGGPQETQYF. The DNA for the CDR3 is TGTGCCAGCAGCGTTGGGGGCCCCCAAGAGACCCAGTACTTC. The chain employs TRBV9 and TRBJ2-5; D perhaps matches TRBD1 (6 bases). Germline-derived CDR1 and CDR2 are SGDLS and YYNGEE. This CDR3 has 14 amino acids. Trimming cost V 2 bases and J 1 base, with 9 bases left between them.

This chain links TRBV5-1 with TRBJ2-5; perhaps TRBD2 as D (8 bases). The ends were cut back, 4 bases at V and 3 bases at J, with 16 bases in the middle. Germline V gene lookup returns CDR1 SGHRS and CDR2 YFSETQ. The CDR3 extends over 15 amino acids. Written as DNA, the CDR3 is TGCGCCAGCAGCCGGGGGACAGCGGGGGAAGAGACCCAGTACTTC. Protein product: CASSRGTAGEETQYF. Drawing the rest from reference TRBV5-1 and TRBJ2-5, the complete variable domain is KAGVTQTPRYLIKTRGQQVTLSCSPISGHRSVSWYQQTPGQGLQFLFEYFSETQRNKGNFPGRFSGRQFSNSRSEMNVSTLELGDSALYLCASSRGTAGEETQYFGPGTRLLVL.

V is TRBV19 and J is TRBJ2-7; no firm D call. Trimming took off 1 base at V and 2 bases at J, with 12 bases between the two ends. The CDR3 has 15 amino acids. From germline, CDR1 is LNHDA and CDR2 SQIVND (reference sequence). The CDR3 here is CASSIGDTVTYEQYF. DNA for the CDR3: TGTGCCAGTAGTATAGGCGATACTGTTACCTACGAGCAGTACTTC.

The chain carries TRBV5-1 and TRBJ1-1; TRBD1 matches at 10 bases. The CDR3 is 15 amino acids. After removal of 4 bases from V and 6 bases from J, the junction contained 9 bases not matched to a gene. The germline V gene encodes CDR1 SGHRS and CDR2 YFSETQ. The CDR3 reads CASSGGTGEWAEAFF. CDR3 nucleotide sequence: TGCGCCAGCAGCGGGGGGACAGGGGAGTGGGCTGAAGCTTTCTTT.

This chain joins TRBV19 and TRBJ2-5; 7 bases are shared with TRBD2. Per germline, CDR1 LNHDA and CDR2 SQIVND (reference sequence). There are 15 residues in the CDR3. The J segment lost 0 bases and the V segment lost 7 bases, leaving 8 bases of the junction unmatched. The CDR3 is CASKWSRGDQETQYF. CDR3 DNA: TGTGCCAGTAAATGGAGTCGGGGGGACCAAGAGACCCAGTACTTC.

The gene calls are TRBV11-2 and TRBJ1-2; tentatively, D is TRBD1 (5 bases). This CDR3 region has 11 residues. Deletions cut 5 bases from V and 7 bases from J, with 8 bases between. Germline assignment: CDR1 SGHAT and CDR2 FQNNGV. CDR3 amino acids: CASSRGSGYTF. CDR3 sequence (DNA): TGTGCCAGCAGCCGGGGGTCTGGCTACACCTTC.

The V gene is TRBV7-9, the J gene TRBJ2-1, with a weak D call TRBD2 (7 bases). Trimming took 6 bases from V and 6 from J, leaving 15 bases between them. The CDR3 has 14 amino acids. Germline-derived CDR1 and CDR2 are SEHNR and FQNEAQ (reference sequence). CDR3 residues: CASRVGGGINEQFF. The CDR3 nucleotides read TGTGCCAGCAGGGTGGGGGGGGGCATCAATGAGCAGTTCTTC.

This clone came up once. This chain links TRBV4-3 with TRBJ1-2, with D perhaps TRBD1 (5 bases). The CDR3 spans 15 residues. Germline V gives CDR1 LGHNA, CDR2 YSLEER. The V and J ends lost 4 bases and 3 bases respectively, with 15 bases between them. The CDR3 bases are TGCGCCAGCAGCCCCCAGGCAGGGAACTACTATGGCTACACCTTC. This gives the protein CASSPQAGNYYGYTF.

V usage is TRBV1 and J usage is TRBJ2-5; the DNA was not used to check the table's D call, TRBD1. The J call may be faulty, since TRBJ2-7 better matches the DNA end. TRBV1 constitutes a pseudogene. The length of the CDR3 is 15 residues. The DNA of the CDR3 is TGCACCAGCAGCCAAGATCAGGCTGATGGATACGAGCAGTACTTC. Translation gives CTSSQDQADGYEQYF.

This chain uses TRBV2 with TRBJ1-3; possible D gene TRBD1, 5 bases. Germline loops: CDR1 SNHLY, CDR2 FYNNEI. Deletions cut 7 bases from V and 7 bases from J, with 14 bases between. The CDR3 is made up of 13 amino acids. The CDR3 DNA reads as TGTGCCAGCAACTATGGAGGGGTTAACACCATATATTTT. It codes for CASNYGGVNTIYF.

The chain couples TRBV5-4 to TRBJ2-7; 9 nucleotides match TRBD2. Per the germline V gene, CDR1 is SGHNT and CDR2 is YYREEE (reference sequence). Trimming removed 7 bases from V and 2 bases from J; junction bases left unmatched: 4. This CDR3 region has 13 residues. The CDR3 DNA is TGTGCCAGCTACGGCGGGGGGGCCTACGAGCAGTACTTC. Translated, it gives CASYGGGAYEQYF.

Points on this clone: The junction shows a germline mismatch at one end, possibly a read error. The chain links TRBV6-1 to TRBJ1-2; D might be TRBD1 (5 bases). Germline values: CDR1 MNHNS, CDR2 SASEGT. The CDR3 has 15 residues. The CDR3 DNA is TGTGCCAGCAGCGAAGCGGCCGGGACTCACTATGGCTACACCTTC. Its protein is CASSEAAGTHYGYTF.

This clone was counted only a few times. The rearrangement uses TRBV6-1 and TRBJ2-7, with D tentatively TRBD1 (5 bases). The CDR3 spans 14 residues. Germline CDR1 and CDR2: MNHNS and SASEGT. Trimming shortened V by 6 bases and J by 2 bases, and 14 bases separated the two germline ends. The CDR3 bases are TGTGCCAGCAGGGTTCAGGGTGGGACCTACGAGCAGTACTTC. Translation gives CASRVQGGTYEQYF.

This clone was picked up a small number of times. The chain combines TRBV2 with TRBJ1-5; weak D call: TRBD1 (5 bases). Per germline, CDR1 SNHLY and CDR2 FYNNEI. The V end was cut by 1 base, the J end by 5 bases, with 9 bases between. There are 14 residues in the CDR3. CDR3 protein: CASSEVRGHQPQHF. CDR3 bases: TGTGCCAGCAGTGAAGTAAGGGGTCATCAGCCCCAGCATTTT.

The rearrangement uses TRBV9 and TRBJ1-2; 7 bases fit TRBD1. Germline CDR1 reads SGDLS; CDR2 reads YYNGEE. The CDR3 is 16 amino acids. Germline trimming cut 3 bases from V and 4 bases from J; bases unmatched to any gene: 12. The CDR3 protein is CASSATGTSGLYGYTF. DNA for the CDR3: TGTGCCAGCAGCGCGACAGGGACCTCAGGACTCTATGGCTACACCTTC.

V and J are TRBV2 and TRBJ1-5; a weak D match, TRBD1 (6 bases). V gave up 4 bases and J gave up 0 bases, with 13 bases separating them. CDR3 size: 16 residues. The V gene's germline CDR1 is SNHLY and CDR2 FYNNEI. CDR3 in DNA: TGTGCCAGCAGTGCCAATCAGGGGATTAGCAATCAGCCCCAGCATTTT. Translated: CASSANQGISNQPQHF.

The gene calls are TRBV5-1 and TRBJ1-1, with 7 positions matching TRBD1. Germline values: CDR1 SGHRS, CDR2 YFSETQ. The CDR3 consists of 16 residues. V gave up 1 base and J gave up 3 bases; unmatched junction bases: 9. CDR3 in DNA: TGCGCCAGCAGCTTGACCCGGGACAGAGTCGACACTGAAGCTTTCTTT. Residues: CASSLTRDRVDTEAFF.

This sequence joins TRBV2 and TRBJ1-6; 9 positions agree with TRBD1. The CDR3 loop spans 16 amino acids. From germline, CDR1 is SNHLY and CDR2 FYNNEI. V was clipped by 1 base and J by 2 bases; unmatched bases: 0. The CDR3 loop is CASSEGTGAYNSPLHF. CDR3 nucleotides: TGTGCCAGCAGTGAAGGGACAGGGGCCTATAATTCACCCCTCCACTTT.

The V gene is TRBV9, the J gene TRBJ2-5; 7 nucleotides match TRBD2. The J call may be mistaken, given a closer DNA end match to TRBJ2-7. Germline values: CDR1 SGDLS, CDR2 YYNGEE. The CDR3 extends over 15 amino acids. CDR3 protein: CASSLGDEAGYEQYF. CDR3 nucleotides: TGTGCCAGCAGCCTCGGGGACGAAGCGGGGTACGAGCAGTACTTC.

This chain uses TRBV9 with TRBJ1-1; no firm D call. The CDR3 spans 13 residues. CDR1 and CDR2 (germline): SGDLS, YYNGEE. The V end lost 4 bases, the J end lost 3 bases, and 10 bases lay between the germline ends. CDR3: CASSSGMYTEAFF. CDR3 in DNA: TGTGCCAGCAGCTCCGGTATGTACACTGAAGCTTTCTTT.

This chain connects TRBV4-1 to TRBJ1-1, with TRBD1 identical over 8 bases. V shed 4 bases, J shed 5 bases, and the junction held 9 bases outside the gene matches. CDR3 length equals 15 residues. Germline loops: CDR1 MGHRA, CDR2 YSYEKL. CDR3 sequence: CASSPQDREGTEAFF. The CDR3 nucleotides are TGCGCCAGCAGCCCCCAGGACAGGGAGGGGACTGAAGCTTTCTTT.

This sequence joins TRBV7-6 and TRBJ1-1, with a tentative D call TRBD1 (5 bases). This CDR3 has 14 amino acids. Germline values: CDR1 SGHVS, CDR2 FNYEAQ. V was trimmed by 5 bases and J by 6 bases, leaving 16 bases between them. The CDR3: CASSPSGGVAEAFF. Here the CDR3 DNA reads TGTGCCAGCAGCCCTTCTGGGGGGGTCGCTGAAGCTTTCTTT.

The rearrangement joins TRBV6-6 to TRBJ2-7; weak D call: TRBD2 (6 bases). The V gene lost 4 bases and the J gene lost 2 bases, with 15 bases spanning the gap. CDR1 and CDR2 (germline): MNHNY, SVGAGI (reference sequence). CDR3 size: 15 residues. Here the CDR3 reads CASSSYGGSAYEQYF. CDR3 bases: TGTGCCAGCAGTTCCTATGGGGGGTCCGCCTACGAGCAGTACTTC.

V gene TRBV5-1 combines with J gene TRBJ2-5; 10 bases align to TRBD1. Germline V gene data show CDR1 as SGHRS and CDR2 as YFSETQ. Trimming at V came to 4 bases and at J to 1 base, leaving 7 bases not matched to a gene. This CDR3 has 16 amino acids. Here the CDR3 DNA reads TGCGCCAGCAGCGGCGGGACAGGGGACTTCCAAGAGACCCAGTACTTC. Translation: CASSGGTGDFQETQYF. Supplemented by reference TRBV5-1 and TRBJ2-5, the full variable domain reads KAGVTQTPRYLIKTRGQQVTLSCSPISGHRSVSWYQQTPGQGLQFLFEYFSETQRNKGNFPGRFSGRQFSNSRSEMNVSTLELGDSALYLCASSGGTGDFQETQYFGPGTRLLVL.